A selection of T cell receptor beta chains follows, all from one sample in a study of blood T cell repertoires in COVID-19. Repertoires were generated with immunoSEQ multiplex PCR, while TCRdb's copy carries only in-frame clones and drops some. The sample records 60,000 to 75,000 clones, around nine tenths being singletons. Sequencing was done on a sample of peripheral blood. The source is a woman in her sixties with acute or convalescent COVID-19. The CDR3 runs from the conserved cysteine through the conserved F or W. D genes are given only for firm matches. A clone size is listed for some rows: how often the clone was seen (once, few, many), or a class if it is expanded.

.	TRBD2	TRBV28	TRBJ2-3	TGTGCCAGCAGCCCTACTAGCGGGGTCACAGATACGCAGTATTTT	CASSPTSGVTDTQYF
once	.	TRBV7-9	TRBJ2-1	TGTGCCAGCAGCTATGGGGGGTTGTCCTACAATGAGCAGTTCTTC	CASSYGGLSYNEQFF
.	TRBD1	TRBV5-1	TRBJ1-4	TGCGCCAGCAGCATCGACAGGGCGGGTGAAAAACTGTTTTTT	CASSIDRAGEKLFF
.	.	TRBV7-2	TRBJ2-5	TGTGCCAGCAGCTTCCAGGGAAACCAAGAGACCCAGTACTTC	CASSFQGNQETQYF
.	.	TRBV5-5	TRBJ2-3	TGTGCCAGCAGCCCCAACGGGTTAGGGGCAGATACGCAGTATTTT	CASSPNGLGADTQYF
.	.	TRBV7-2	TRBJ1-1	TGTGCCAGCAGCCCCTTGACAATCTGGACTGAAGCTTTCTTT	CASSPLTIWTEAFF
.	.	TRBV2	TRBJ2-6	TGTGCCAGCAGTGCATCGCGCTCTGGGGCCAACGTCCTGACTTTC	CASSASRSGANVLTF
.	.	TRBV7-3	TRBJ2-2	TGTGCCAGCAGCCCATCGGGAGCCGGGGAGCTGTTTTTT	CASSPSGAGELFF
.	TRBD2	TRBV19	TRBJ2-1	TGTGCCAGTAGTATAGCGGCTAGCGGGGGGTATGATGAGCAGTTCTTC	CASSIAASGGYDEQFF
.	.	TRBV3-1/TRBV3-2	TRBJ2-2	TGTGCCAGCAGCCAAGTCTGGAACACCGGGGAGCTGTTTTTT	CASSQVWNTGELFF
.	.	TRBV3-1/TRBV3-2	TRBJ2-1	TGTGCCAGCAGCCGAGGGTACAATGAGCAGTTCTTC	CASSRGYNEQFF
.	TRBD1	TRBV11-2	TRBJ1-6	TGTGCCAGCAGCTCACGGACAGGGGGCTCACCCCTCCACTTT	CASSSRTGGSPLHF
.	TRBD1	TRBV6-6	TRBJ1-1	TGTGCCAGCAGCCCTGACAGGGGTGTAACTGAAGCTTTCTTT	CASSPDRGVTEAFF
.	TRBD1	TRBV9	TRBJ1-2	TGTGCCAGCAGTGTGGACAGGTCTAACTATGGCTACACCTTC	CASSVDRSNYGYTF
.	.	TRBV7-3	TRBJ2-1	TGTGCCAGCAGCTTAAATTCGTGGGGGCCTTTAGATGAGCAGTTCTTC	CASSLNSWGPLDEQFF
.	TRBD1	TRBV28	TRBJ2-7	TGTGCCAGTGGGTTCTCCGGGACAGGGAAACACGAGCAGTACTTC	CASGFSGTGKHEQYF
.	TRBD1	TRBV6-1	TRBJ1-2	TGTGCCAGCAGTGAAGCTCCCGGGACAGAACAATATAACTATGGCTACACCTTC	CASSEAPGTEQYNYGYTF
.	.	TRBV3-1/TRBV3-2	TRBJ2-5	TGTGCCAGCAGCTGGACAGTTATGCCGGAGACCCAGTACTTC	CASSWTVMPETQYF
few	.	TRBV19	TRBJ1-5	TGTGCCAGTAGTTTACAGGGTGGTAGCAATCAGCCCCAGCATTTT	CASSLQGGSNQPQHF
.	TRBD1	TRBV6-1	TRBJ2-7	TGTGCCAGCAGTGAAGCTTGGGGGACAGGGTCCTACGAGCAGTACTTC	CASSEAWGTGSYEQYF
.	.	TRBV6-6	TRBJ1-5	TGTGCCAGCAGTTACGGGGCCTCCTATCAGCCCCAGCATTTT	CASSYGASYQPQHF
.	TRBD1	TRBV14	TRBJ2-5	TGTGCCAGCAGCCCCTCTAGGGTTGACAGGGGTCGGGAGACCCAGTACTTC	CASSPSRVDRGRETQYF
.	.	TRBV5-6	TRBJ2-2	TGTGCCAGCAGCACCCAGGGGACCGGGGAGCTGTTTTTT	CASSTQGTGELFF
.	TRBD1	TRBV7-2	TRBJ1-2	TGTGCCAGCAGCTTAGAAAAGGGACAGATCTATGGCTACACCTTC	CASSLEKGQIYGYTF
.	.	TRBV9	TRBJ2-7	TGTGCCAGCAGCGTCCGGGTCACCCAGGGAGAGCAGTACTTC	CASSVRVTQGEQYF
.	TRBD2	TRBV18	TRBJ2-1	TGTGCCAGCTCACCACCGGGTAGCGGGGGCTACAATGAGCAGTTCTTC	CASSPPGSGGYNEQFF
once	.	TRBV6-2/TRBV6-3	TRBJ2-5	TGTGCCAGCAGTGACTACTGGGCGACAGTGCTGGAACCAGTAACCCAGTACTTC	CASSDYWATVLEPVTQYF
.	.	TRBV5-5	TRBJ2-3	TGTGCCAGCAGCTCCCCCCTGACAGATACGCAGTATTTT	CASSSPLTDTQYF